This TCR beta chain was sequenced in a study of technical replicates of blood from a few donors. TCRdb keeps only in-frame clones here, not all; method: immunoSEQ multiplex PCR. The sample lists about 58,000 clones, 75% to 95% seen once, with about 3.9% in the top ten. The CDR3 is made up of 16 amino acids. Germline assignment: CDR1 SGHVS and CDR2 FQNEAQ. The junction had 8 bases not matched to a gene; V was cut back by 4 bases and J by 4 bases. Sequenced input: PBMCs. The chain links TRBV7-8 to TRBJ2-2, with TRBD1 identical over 8 bases. The TCR was taken from a human donor in good health. Some clones in this sample may be carry-over from other donors' samples. CDR3 loop: CASSSRQGTVTGELFF. CDR3 coding DNA: TGTGCCAGCAGCTCGCGACAGGGGACGGTCACCGGGGAGCTGTTTTTT.